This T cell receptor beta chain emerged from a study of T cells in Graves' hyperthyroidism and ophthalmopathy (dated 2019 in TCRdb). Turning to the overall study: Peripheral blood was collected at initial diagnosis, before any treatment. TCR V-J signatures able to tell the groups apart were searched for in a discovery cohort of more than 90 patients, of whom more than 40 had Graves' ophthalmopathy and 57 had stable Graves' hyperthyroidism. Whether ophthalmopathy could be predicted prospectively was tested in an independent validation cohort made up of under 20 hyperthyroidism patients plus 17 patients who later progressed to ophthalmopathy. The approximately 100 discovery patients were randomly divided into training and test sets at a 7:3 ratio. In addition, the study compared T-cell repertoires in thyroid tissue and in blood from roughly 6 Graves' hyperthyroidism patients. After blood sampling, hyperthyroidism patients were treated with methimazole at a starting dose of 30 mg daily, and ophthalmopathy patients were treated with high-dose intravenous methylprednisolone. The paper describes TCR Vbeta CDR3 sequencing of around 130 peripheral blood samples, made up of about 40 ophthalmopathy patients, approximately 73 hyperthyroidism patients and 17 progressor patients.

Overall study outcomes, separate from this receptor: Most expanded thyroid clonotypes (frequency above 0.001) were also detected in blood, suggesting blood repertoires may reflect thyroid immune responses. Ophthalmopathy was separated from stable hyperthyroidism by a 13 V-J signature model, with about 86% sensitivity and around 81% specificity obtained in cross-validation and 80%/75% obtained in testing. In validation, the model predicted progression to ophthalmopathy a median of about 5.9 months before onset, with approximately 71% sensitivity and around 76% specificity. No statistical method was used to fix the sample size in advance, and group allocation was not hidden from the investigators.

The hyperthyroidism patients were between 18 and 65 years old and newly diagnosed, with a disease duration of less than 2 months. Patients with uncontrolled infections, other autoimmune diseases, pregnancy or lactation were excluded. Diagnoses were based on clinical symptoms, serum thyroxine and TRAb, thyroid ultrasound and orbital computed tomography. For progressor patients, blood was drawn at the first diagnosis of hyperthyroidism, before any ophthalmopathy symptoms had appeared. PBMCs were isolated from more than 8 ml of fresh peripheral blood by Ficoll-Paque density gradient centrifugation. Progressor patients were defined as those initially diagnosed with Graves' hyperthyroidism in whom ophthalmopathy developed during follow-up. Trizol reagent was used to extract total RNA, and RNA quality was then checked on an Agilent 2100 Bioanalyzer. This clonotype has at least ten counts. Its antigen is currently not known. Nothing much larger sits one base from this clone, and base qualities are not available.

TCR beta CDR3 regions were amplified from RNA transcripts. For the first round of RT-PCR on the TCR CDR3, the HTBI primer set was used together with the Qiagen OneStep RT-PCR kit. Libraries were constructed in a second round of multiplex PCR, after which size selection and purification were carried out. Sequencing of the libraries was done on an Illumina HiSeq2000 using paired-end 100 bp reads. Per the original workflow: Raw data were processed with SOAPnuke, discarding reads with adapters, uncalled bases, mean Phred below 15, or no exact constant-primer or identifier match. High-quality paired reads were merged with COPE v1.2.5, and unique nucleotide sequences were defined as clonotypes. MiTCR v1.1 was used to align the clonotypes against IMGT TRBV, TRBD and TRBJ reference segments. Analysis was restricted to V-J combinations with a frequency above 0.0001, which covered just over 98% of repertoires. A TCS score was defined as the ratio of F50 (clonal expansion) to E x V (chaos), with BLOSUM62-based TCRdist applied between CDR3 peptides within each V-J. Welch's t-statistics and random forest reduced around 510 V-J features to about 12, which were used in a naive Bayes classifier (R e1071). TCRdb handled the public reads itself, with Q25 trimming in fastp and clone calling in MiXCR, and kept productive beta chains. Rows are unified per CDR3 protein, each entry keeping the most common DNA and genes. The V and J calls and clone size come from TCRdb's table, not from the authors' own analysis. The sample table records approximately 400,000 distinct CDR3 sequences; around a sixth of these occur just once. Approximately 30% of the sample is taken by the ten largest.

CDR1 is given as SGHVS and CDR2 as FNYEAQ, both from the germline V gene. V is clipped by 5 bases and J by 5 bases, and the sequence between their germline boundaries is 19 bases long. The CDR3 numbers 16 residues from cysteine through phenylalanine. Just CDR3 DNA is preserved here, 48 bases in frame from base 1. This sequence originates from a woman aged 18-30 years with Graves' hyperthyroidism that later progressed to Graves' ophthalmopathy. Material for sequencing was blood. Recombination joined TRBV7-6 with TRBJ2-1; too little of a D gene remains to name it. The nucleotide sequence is TGTGCCAGCAGCCAGCCAAAATCCGGGCCCAACAATGAGCAGTTCTTC. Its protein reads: CASSQPKSGPNNEQFF.